Listed here are 20 T cell receptor beta chains from one sample, sequenced in a study of blood T cells in healthy people across ages. For the second PCR, which ran for roughly 7 to 11 cycles, a sample-barcoded 5' primer and a J-beta primer mix were used. MiXCR, run by TCRdb on the 5' RACE reads, gives a single entry per CDR3 protein. The data contain 450,000 to 650,000 distinct CDR3 sequences, around 24% of them singletons. The data were also submitted as part of a second study, on T cells of mothers and their children.

Specimen: blood. The source is a boy aged 5-17 years in good health.

The chain joins TRBV20-1 to TRBJ2-1; D gene unclear. This CDR3 is built from 13 residues. The germline V gene encodes CDR1 DFQATT and CDR2 SNEGSKA (reference sequence). Trimming shortened V by 2 bases and J by 3 bases, and 8 bases separated the two germline ends. The CDR3 loop is CSARPGSYNEQFF. The CDR3 nucleotides read TGCAGTGCTAGACCAGGTAGCTACAATGAGCAGTTCTTC.

The chain employs TRBV10-3 and TRBJ1-2; possibly TRBD1 for D (6 bases). The CDR3 is 13 amino acids. Germline CDR1 is ENHRY and CDR2 is SYGVKD. Trimming took 5 bases from V and 8 from J, leaving 15 bases between them. The CDR3 sequence: CAISSQGITGYTF. As DNA, the CDR3 is TGTGCCATCAGTAGCCAGGGGATTACGGGCTACACCTTC.

In its sample, this clonotype was seen a few times. The V gene is TRBV5-1, the J gene TRBJ1-2; perhaps TRBD1 as D (5 bases). There are 15 residues in the CDR3. Trimming stripped 0 bases from V and 7 bases from J, with 16 bases between. Germline assignment: CDR1 SGHRS and CDR2 YFSETQ. CDR3 region: CASSLDGTEGIGYTF. CDR3 DNA: TGCGCCAGCAGCTTGGATGGGACGGAAGGGATTGGCTACACCTTC.

This chain uses TRBV7-2 with TRBJ2-3; 12 bases are a match to TRBD2. The V gene end was trimmed by 5 bases and the J gene end by 2 bases; junction bases not matched to a gene: 8. The length of the CDR3 is 17 residues. Germline CDR1 reads SGHTA; CDR2 reads FQGNSA. DNA for the CDR3: TGTGCCAGCAGCCCGGGGACTAGCGGGTACGCCACAGATACGCAGTATTTT. Translated: CASSPGTSGYATDTQYF.

This clonotype has more than one count but fewer than ten. The chain has TRBV29-1 and TRBJ2-5; tentative D call: TRBD1 (5 bases). CDR3 length equals 14 residues. V was clipped by 0 bases and J by 5 bases, with 13 bases between them. CDR1 SQVTM and CDR2 ANQGSEA come from the germline V gene. As DNA, the CDR3 is TGCAGCGTTGAAGAGGGCCTCGCAGGGGAGACCCAGTACTTC. As protein: CSVEEGLAGETQYF. Together with reference TRBV29-1 and TRBJ2-5, the CDR3 gives the full variable domain: SAVISQKPSRDICQRGTSLTIQCQVDSQVTMMFWYRQQPGQSLTLIATANQGSEATYESGFVIDKFPISRPNLTFSTLTVSNMSPEDSSIYLCSVEEGLAGETQYFGPGTRLLVL.

This clonotype has only a few counts. The rearrangement uses TRBV4-2 and TRBJ2-3; 9 bases map to TRBD1. The V segment lost 3 bases and the J segment 0 bases; nucleotides outside the gene matches: 10. Germline V gives CDR1 LGHNA, CDR2 YNFKEQ. This CDR3 has 18 amino acids. The CDR3 DNA reads TGTGCCAGCAGCCAGGAGCTCAGGGACAGGGAAAGCACAGATACGCAGTATTTT. It specifies CASSQELRDRESTDTQYF.

The genes are TRBV7-9 and TRBJ2-7; no clear D gene. Germline loops: CDR1 SEHNR, CDR2 FQNEAQ (reference sequence). Trimming took off 1 base at V and 2 bases at J, with 9 bases between the two ends. The CDR3 consists of 14 residues. The CDR3 loop reads CASSLGPRAYEQYF. As DNA, the CDR3 is TGTGCCAGCAGCTTAGGCCCACGGGCCTACGAGCAGTACTTC.

This clonotype was seen ten or more times. DNA of the CDR3: TGCGCCAGCAGTCGACAACAGGGTTCCGATGAGCAGTTCTTC. It translates to CASSRQQGSDEQFF. This chain uses TRBV5-1 with TRBJ2-1; D is possibly TRBD1 (6 bases). This CDR3 comprises 14 residues. The germline V gene encodes CDR1 SGHRS and CDR2 YFSETQ. The V end lost 5 bases, the J end lost 8 bases, and 17 bases lay between the germline ends.

The chain carries TRBV3-1 and TRBJ2-5; TRBD2 agrees at 7 bases. The CDR3 loop spans 15 amino acids. In germline, CDR1 is LGHDT, CDR2 YNNKEL (reference sequence). V lost 0 bases to trimming and J lost 2 bases; unmatched junction nucleotides: 3. CDR3 loop: CASSQEAGVQETQYF. CDR3 DNA: TGTGCCAGCAGCCAAGAGGCGGGAGTTCAAGAGACCCAGTACTTC.

The V gene is TRBV20-1, the J gene TRBJ2-5; TRBD2 matches 8 bases. The germline gives CDR1 DFQATT, CDR2 SNEGSKA (reference sequence). This CDR3 is built from 14 residues. V was clipped by 3 bases and J by 3 bases; unmatched bases: 6. The CDR3 bases are TGCAGTGCTAGTGATCCGGGACTAGAAGAGACCCAGTACTTC. It encodes CSASDPGLEETQYF.

The chain joins TRBV28 to TRBJ2-3, with a possible D match to TRBD2 (5 bases). Germline lookup yields CDR1 MDHEN and CDR2 SYDVKM. Trimming took 6 bases from V and 5 from J, leaving 15 bases between them. CDR3 length: 14 residues. The CDR3 spells CASSPTHRGDTQYF. The CDR3 nucleotides read TGTGCCAGCAGCCCTACTCACCGGGGAGATACGCAGTATTTT.

The sample holds a few counts of this clonotype. The chain employs TRBV2 and TRBJ2-5, with a possible D match to TRBD2 (6 bases). V lost 2 bases and J lost 3, with 16 bases in between. There are 16 residues in the CDR3. Germline loops: CDR1 SNHLY, CDR2 FYNNEI. The CDR3 bases are TGTGCCAGCAGTGAACTAGTAGCGGCCTATGAAGAGACCCAGTACTTC. It specifies CASSELVAAYEETQYF.

The chain links TRBV11-2 to TRBJ2-7; no firm D call. The last part of the DNA fits TRBJ2-5 better; the J call may be wrong. This CDR3 is 11 amino acids long. The germline CDR1 and CDR2 sequences are SGHAT and FQNNGV. Here the CDR3 DNA reads TGTGCCAGCAGACGTAAGGTGACCCAGTACTTC. Translation gives CASRRKVTQYF.

The J gene is TRBJ1-2, the V gene TRBV5-1; possibly TRBD1 for D (6 bases). This CDR3 is built from 16 residues. CDR1 is SGHRS, CDR2 YFSETQ, per germline. Deletions cut 0 bases from V and 3 bases from J, with 15 bases between. The CDR3 bases are TGCGCCAGCAGCTTGGATCCGGGGGCGAACGACTATGGCTACACCTTC. This translates into CASSLDPGANDYGYTF. Full variable domain (missing parts from reference TRBV5-1 and TRBJ1-2): KAGVTQTPRYLIKTRGQQVTLSCSPISGHRSVSWYQQTPGQGLQFLFEYFSETQRNKGNFPGRFSGRQFSNSRSEMNVSTLELGDSALYLCASSLDPGANDYGYTFGSGTRLTVV.

A few counts support this clonotype. This chain uses TRBV6-6 with TRBJ1-3; TRBD1 matches at 7 bases. This CDR3 is 14 amino acids long. Germline V gene sequence: CDR1 MNHNY, CDR2 SVGAGI (reference sequence). Germline trimming cut 5 bases from V and 3 bases from J; bases unmatched to any gene: 4. CDR3 sequence reads: CASSGTVGGNTIYF. The CDR3 DNA is TGTGCCAGCAGTGGGACAGTAGGTGGAAACACCATATATTTT.

The genes are TRBV28 and TRBJ2-1, with 10 nucleotides matching TRBD2. Germline CDR1 reads MDHEN; CDR2 reads SYDVKM. This CDR3 spans 16 amino acids. With 6 bases clipped from V and 9 bases from J, the junction kept 14 bases outside the gene matches. The CDR3 bases are TGTGCCAGCAGCCCCCTGATACTAGCGGGATCGGGTGAGCAGTTCTTC. Encoded protein: CASSPLILAGSGEQFF.

The chain carries TRBV4-1 and TRBJ1-5; D perhaps matches TRBD1 (5 bases). Per the germline V gene, CDR1 is MGHRA and CDR2 is YSYEKL. The length of the CDR3 is 15 residues. The V end lost 8 bases, the J end lost 7 bases, and 21 bases lay between the germline ends. This CDR3 is CASGASGYAGQPQHF. CDR3 coding DNA: TGCGCCAGCGGGGCTTCGGGTTATGCGGGACAGCCCCAGCATTTT.

This clonotype was detected only a few times. The J gene is TRBJ1-1, the V gene TRBV28; 9 bases fit TRBD1. The CDR3 is 17 amino acids. Germline V CDR1 and CDR2: MDHEN, SYDVKM. V lost 6 bases, J lost 5 bases, and 16 bases stayed unmatched. The CDR3 here is CASSWPKTGGKWTEAFF. CDR3 in DNA: TGTGCCAGCAGCTGGCCCAAAACAGGGGGCAAGTGGACTGAAGCTTTCTTT.

This clonotype was observed a handful of times. The CDR3 DNA sequence: TGTGCCAGCAGCGAGGGGACAGGAAACCCTAAGGAGCAGTACTTC. Translating it yields CASSEGTGNPKEQYF. V usage is TRBV5-5 and J usage is TRBJ2-1; 8 bases are shared with TRBD1. The J call may be faulty, since TRBJ2-7 better matches the DNA end. This CDR3 spans 15 amino acids. CDR1 and CDR2 (germline): SGHKS, YYEKEE (reference sequence).

This clonotype was counted only a few times. The chain carries TRBV7-2 and TRBJ2-1; D is uncertain. The CDR3 length is 14 residues. V was clipped by 1 base and J by 9 bases, with 13 bases between them. The germline gives CDR1 SGHTA, CDR2 FQGNSA. As DNA, the CDR3 is TGTGCCAGCAGCTTAGTGCCTCCCGTGGGTGAGCAGTTCTTC. Protein sequence: CASSLVPPVGEQFF.